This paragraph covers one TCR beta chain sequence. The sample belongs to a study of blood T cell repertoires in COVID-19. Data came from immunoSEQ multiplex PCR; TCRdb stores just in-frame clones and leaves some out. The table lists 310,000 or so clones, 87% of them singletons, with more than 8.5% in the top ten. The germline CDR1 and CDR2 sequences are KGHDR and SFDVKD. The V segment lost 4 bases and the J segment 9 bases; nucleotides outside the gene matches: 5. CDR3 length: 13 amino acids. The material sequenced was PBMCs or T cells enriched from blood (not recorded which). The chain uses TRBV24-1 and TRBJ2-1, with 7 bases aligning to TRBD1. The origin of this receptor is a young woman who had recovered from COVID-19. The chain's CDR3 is CATSEGQVPEQFF. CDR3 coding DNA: TGTGCCACCAGTGAAGGACAGGTTCCTGAGCAGTTCTTC.